A single sample is the source of the 7 T cell receptor beta chains below, sequenced in a study of cytomegalovirus exposure and HLA in healthy donors. 60 Vbeta and 13 Jbeta primers were used in PCR. Clones were read by immunoSEQ multiplex PCR, and TCRdb kept only the in-frame ones, dropping some. The sample yields 89,000 or so clones, 65% to 75% seen once. Specimen: PBMCs. The receptors were gathered from a man aged 60 to 69 in good health and CMV-seronegative.

The chain carries TRBV7-8 and TRBJ2-5, with D maybe TRBD1 (5 bases). This CDR3 is 14 amino acids long. Trimming removed 8 bases at V and 2 bases at J, with 15 bases between. Germline CDR1 reads SGHVS; CDR2 reads FQNEAQ. DNA for the CDR3: TGTGCCAGCGGCCGACAGTCCCATCAAGAGACCCAGTACTTC. It encodes CASGRQSHQETQYF. The full variable domain, in which reference TRBV7-8 and TRBJ2-5 provide the parts outside the CDR3, is GAGVSQSPRYKVAKRGQDVALRCDPISGHVSLFWYQQALGQGPEFLTYFQNEAQLDKSGLPSDRFFAERPEGSVSTLKIQRTQQEDSAVYLCASGRQSHQETQYFGPGTRLLVL.

The rearrangement joins TRBV2 to TRBJ1-5; D unclear. Germline V gene lookup returns CDR1 SNHLY and CDR2 FYNNEI. Trimming shortened V by 3 bases and J by 7 bases, and 10 bases separated the two germline ends. The CDR3 totals 13 residues. For the CDR3, the DNA is TGTGCCAGCAGTGAGGGGAGGTGGCAGCCCCAGCATTTT. Protein sequence: CASSEGRWQPQHF.

CDR3 in DNA: TGTGCCTGGAGTGTAGTAGCGGGGCCCTACGAGCAGTACTTC. Its protein product is CAWSVVAGPYEQYF. The chain uses TRBV30 and TRBJ2-7; 8 nucleotides line up with TRBD2. Germline V gene lookup returns CDR1 GTSNPN and CDR2 SVGIG (reference sequence). The CDR3 totals 14 residues. The ends lost 0 bases at V and 2 bases at J; junction bases unmatched: 3.

Concerning this clone itself: One end of the junction is discordant with germline, which a read error may explain. This chain links TRBV7-9 with TRBJ2-3; no clear D. This CDR3 has 12 residues. Germline V gene sequence: CDR1 SEHNR, CDR2 FQNEAQ (reference sequence). CDR3 nucleotides: TGTTCCAGCAGTAGAAGCACAGATACGCAGTATTTT. Protein product: CSSSRSTDTQYF.

This chain connects TRBV11-3 to TRBJ2-1; D gene ambiguous. In germline, CDR1 is SGHNT, CDR2 YENEEA. The CDR3 sequence is 13 residues long. The V end was cut by 8 bases, the J end by 3 bases, with 11 bases between. CDR3 nucleotide sequence: TGTGCCAGCCAAACGGCAGGCTACAATGAGCAGTTCTTC. As protein: CASQTAGYNEQFF.

V is TRBV14 and J is TRBJ1-1; TRBD1 agrees at 7 bases. The CDR3 sequence is 13 residues long. CDR1 is SGHDN, CDR2 FVKESK, per germline. V lost 4 bases to trimming and J lost 4 bases; unmatched junction nucleotides: 3. The CDR3 nucleotides are TGTGCCAGCAGCCGGGGACAGTTCACTGAAGCTTTCTTT. This codes for CASSRGQFTEAFF. The whole variable domain, remainder taken from reference TRBV14 and TRBJ1-1, is EAGVTQFPSHSVIEKGQTVTLRCDPISGHDNLYWYRRVMGKEIKFLLHFVKESKQDESGMPNNRFLAERTGGTYSTLKVQPAELEDSGVYFCASSRGQFTEAFFGQGTRLTVV.

J is TRBJ2-2 and V is TRBV2; D is possibly TRBD2 (5 bases). Per the germline V gene, CDR1 is SNHLY and CDR2 is FYNNEI. The V end was cut by 0 bases, the J end by 6 bases, with 8 bases between. The CDR3 consists of 14 residues. This chain's CDR3 is CASSEAWGAGELFF. For the CDR3, the DNA is TGTGCCAGCAGTGAAGCGTGGGGAGCCGGGGAGCTGTTTTTT. Together with reference TRBV2 and TRBJ2-2, the CDR3 gives the full variable domain: EPEVTQTPSHQVTQMGQEVILRCVPISNHLYFYWYRQILGQKVEFLVSFYNNEISEKSEIFDDQFSVERPDGSNFTLKIRSTKLEDSAMYFCASSEAWGAGELFFGEGSRLTVL.